Shown below are 18 T cell receptor beta chains from a single sample sequenced in a study of early T cells in non-severe SARS-CoV-2 infection. TCRdb called the 5' RACE reads again in MiXCR, with one record for every CDR3 protein. This table holds 30,000 or so distinct CDR3 sequences, approximately 5.6% found once. The specimen sequenced was whole blood. The receptors come from an adult who was a healthcare worker with PCR-confirmed SARS-CoV-2 infection or an uninfected control (not recorded which).

This clonotype has a count of ten or more. This chain links TRBV6-1 with TRBJ2-3; D not certain. CDR3 length: 12 amino acids. V was clipped by 6 bases and J by 5 bases, with 9 bases between them. Germline V gene data show CDR1 as MNHNS and CDR2 as SASEGT. CDR3 DNA sequence: TGTGCCAGCAGCCAGAGTGGAGATACGCAGTATTTT. Protein product: CASSQSGDTQYF.

The sample holds many counts of this clonotype. The rearrangement joins TRBV20-1 to TRBJ2-3, with D uncertain. Trimming removed 6 bases at V and 0 bases at J, with 16 bases between. CDR3 length equals 15 residues. Looked up from germline, CDR1 is DFQATT and CDR2 is SNEGSKA (reference sequence). CDR3 residues: CSAWVLSTSTDTQYF. As DNA, the CDR3 is TGCAGTGCCTGGGTCCTAAGCACTAGCACAGATACGCAGTATTTT.

This clonotype occurred many times. This chain uses TRBV5-5 with TRBJ2-1; 10 bases line up with TRBD2. CDR1 is SGHKS and CDR2 is YYEKEE in the germline V gene (reference sequence). V lost 0 bases, J lost 5 bases, and 14 bases stayed unmatched. The CDR3 has 19 amino acids. The CDR3 DNA sequence: TGTGCCAGCAGCTTGGCCAGAGGACTAGCGGATTTACGGGACAATGAGCAGTTCTTC. This gives the protein CASSLARGLADLRDNEQFF.

In its sample, this clonotype was seen many times. The chain joins TRBV6-6 to TRBJ2-7, with D perhaps matching TRBD2 (5 bases). Germline values: CDR1 MNHNY, CDR2 SVGAGI (reference sequence). CDR3 length: 14 amino acids. With 9 bases removed from V and 0 bases from J, the gap between germline ends came to 15 bases. The CDR3 bases are TGTGCCAGTGCTGACTGGGCGGGCTCCTACGAGCAGTACTTC. It is translated as CASADWAGSYEQYF.

This clonotype was detected ten times or more. The gene calls are TRBV9 and TRBJ2-1; TRBD1 is a possible D gene (9 bases). Germline V gene lookup returns CDR1 SGDLS and CDR2 YYNGEE. The CDR3 loop spans 15 amino acids. Between the trimmed V and J ends, which lost 3 bases and 9 bases, there was a span of 19 bases. In nucleotides, the CDR3 is TGTGCCAGCAGCGCGGGGGGGACAGGGTCATTTGAGCAGTTCTTC. Protein sequence: CASSAGGTGSFEQFF. The full variable domain, its missing parts supplied by reference TRBV9 and TRBJ2-1, is DSGVTQTPKHLITATGQRVTLRCSPRSGDLSVYWYQQSLDQGLQFLIQYYNGEERAKGNILERFSAQQFPDLHSELNLSSLELGDSALYFCASSAGGTGSFEQFFGPGTRLTVL.

This clonotype was counted between two and nine times. This sequence joins TRBV12-3 or TRBV12-4 and TRBJ1-4, with a tentative D call TRBD1 (5 bases). V was shortened by 6 bases and J by 0 bases, with 14 bases between the two germline ends. CDR3 length: 16 residues. This CDR3 is CASRSETDTTNEKLFF. The CDR3 nucleotides read TGTGCCAGCAGGTCGGAGACAGATACAACTAATGAAAAACTGTTTTTT.

This clonotype was observed many times. The J gene is TRBJ2-7, the V gene TRBV28; 7 nucleotides align to TRBD2. The trim removed 5 bases at V and 6 bases at J, leaving 13 bases unmatched. CDR1 and CDR2 (germline): MDHEN, SYDVKM. The CDR3 is 15 amino acids. The CDR3: CASSPSGTWGVEQYF. The CDR3 DNA reads as TGTGCCAGCAGTCCCAGCGGGACTTGGGGAGTCGAGCAGTACTTC. The full variable domain, rest sourced from reference TRBV28 and TRBJ2-7, is DVKVTQSSRYLVKRTGEKVFLECVQDMDHENMFWYRQDPGLGLRLIYFSYDVKMKEKGDIPEGYSVSREKKERFSLILESASTNQTSMYLCASSPSGTWGVEQYFGPGTRLTVT.

This clonotype was seen a few times. This sequence may be a read error, since a much larger clone differs from it by one base. The chain combines TRBV3-1 with TRBJ2-1; the match to TRBD2 covers 11 bases. The CDR3 loop spans 14 amino acids. Germline lookup yields CDR1 LGHDT and CDR2 YNNKEL (reference sequence). In DNA, the CDR3 is TGTGTCAGCAGCCGGCTAGCGGGGGGCAATGAGCAGTTCTTC. Protein sequence: CVSSRLAGGNEQFF.

The J gene is TRBJ2-3, the V gene TRBV18; D perhaps matches TRBD2 (5 bases). This CDR3 comprises 14 residues. V shed 0 bases and J shed 3 bases, with 7 bases lying between them. Germline V gives CDR1 KGHSH, CDR2 LQKENI. CDR3 in DNA: TGTGCCAGCTCACCACCTCCGGGAACAGATACGCAGTATTTT. Its translation: CASSPPPGTDTQYF.

There are many counts of this clonotype. The chain carries TRBV5-1 and TRBJ2-1; 9 bases are a match to TRBD1. This CDR3 comprises 15 residues. Per germline, CDR1 SGHRS and CDR2 YFSETQ. V lost 3 bases, J lost 8 bases, and 9 bases stayed unmatched. The CDR3 DNA reads as TGCGCCAGCAGCTCAGGACAGGGGAGGTTAGATGAGCAGTTCTTC. Its protein is CASSSGQGRLDEQFF. Based on the CDR3 plus reference TRBV5-1 and TRBJ2-1, the full variable domain is KAGVTQTPRYLIKTRGQQVTLSCSPISGHRSVSWYQQTPGQGLQFLFEYFSETQRNKGNFPGRFSGRQFSNSRSEMNVSTLELGDSALYLCASSSGQGRLDEQFFGPGTRLTVL.

The rearrangement joins TRBV7-8 to TRBJ2-1; 9 bases map to TRBD2. From germline, CDR1 is SGHVS and CDR2 FQNEAQ. The CDR3 contains 15 residues. V gave up 1 base and J gave up 10 bases; unmatched junction bases: 8. CDR3 protein: CASSLVSGGSLEQFF. CDR3 in DNA: TGTGCCAGCAGCTTAGTTAGCGGGGGTAGCTTAGAGCAGTTCTTC.

V is TRBV7-2 and J is TRBJ2-3; possibly TRBD2 for D (5 bases). The CDR3 is 14 amino acids. Germline V CDR1 and CDR2: SGHTA, FQGNSA. Trimming removed 5 bases from V and 6 bases from J, with 15 bases in between. The CDR3 is CASSPAGGMDTQYF. CDR3 nucleotides: TGTGCCAGCAGCCCAGCAGGAGGAATGGATACGCAGTATTTT.

This clonotype has a count of ten or more. V and J are TRBV6-2 or TRBV6-3 and TRBJ2-3; D may be TRBD1 or TRBD2 (5 bases each). The V and J ends lost 8 bases and 2 bases respectively, with 11 bases between them. Germline lookup yields CDR1 MNHEY and CDR2 SVGEGT. This CDR3 is built from 13 residues. The CDR3 DNA sequence: TGTGCCAGCGCCGGGACCTCCACAGATACGCAGTATTTT. Translated, it gives CASAGTSTDTQYF.

This clonotype was seen a few times. The chain is built from TRBV19 and TRBJ2-1; TRBD2 might be the D (6 bases). This CDR3 comprises 15 residues. V shed 6 bases and J shed 1 base, with 13 bases lying between them. Germline CDR1 and CDR2: LNHDA and SQIVND (reference sequence). DNA for the CDR3: TGTGCCAGTAGCGTAGCGGAGGGGTCCTACAATGAGCAGTTCTTC. This sequence encodes CASSVAEGSYNEQFF.

This clonotype occurred many times. The chain is built from TRBV6-5 and TRBJ2-5; 7 bases map to TRBD1. CDR1 MNHEY and CDR2 SVGAGI come from the germline V gene. V trimming: 6 bases; J trimming: 2 bases; junction bases outside the gene matches: 6. This CDR3 is built from 14 residues. Here the CDR3 DNA reads TGTGCCAGCAGGTTAACAGGGGCTCAAGAGACCCAGTACTTC. Translating it yields CASRLTGAQETQYF.

Many counts were recorded for this clonotype. This chain uses TRBV6-2 or TRBV6-3 with TRBJ2-7; D is ambiguous. The V gene lost 9 bases and the J gene lost 0 bases, with 18 bases spanning the gap. Germline V lookup: CDR1 MNHEY, CDR2 SVGEGT. The CDR3 contains 15 residues. The CDR3 DNA is TGTGCCAGTTGGACCCCCGGTTTTAACTCCTACGAGCAGTACTTC. Its protein is CASWTPGFNSYEQYF.

This clonotype was seen many times. The chain carries TRBV6-6 and TRBJ2-3; no reliable D call. CDR1 and CDR2 (germline): MNHNY, SVGAGI (reference sequence). The CDR3 totals 14 residues. Trimming took 0 bases from V and 4 from J, leaving 8 bases between them. The CDR3 DNA reads as TGTGCCAGCAGTTACTCCGTGCAGCCAGATACGCAGTATTTT. The encoded protein is CASSYSVQPDTQYF.

In its sample, this clonotype was seen many times. This chain uses TRBV25-1 with TRBJ1-1, with 8 bases fitting TRBD1. V lost 5 bases, J lost 1 base, and 12 bases stayed unmatched. The CDR3 loop spans 17 amino acids. Germline loops: CDR1 MGHDK, CDR2 SYGVNS. CDR3 protein: CASSSIDRGWGNTEAFF. The CDR3 bases are TGTGCCAGCAGTTCTATCGACAGGGGCTGGGGGAACACTGAAGCTTTCTTT.